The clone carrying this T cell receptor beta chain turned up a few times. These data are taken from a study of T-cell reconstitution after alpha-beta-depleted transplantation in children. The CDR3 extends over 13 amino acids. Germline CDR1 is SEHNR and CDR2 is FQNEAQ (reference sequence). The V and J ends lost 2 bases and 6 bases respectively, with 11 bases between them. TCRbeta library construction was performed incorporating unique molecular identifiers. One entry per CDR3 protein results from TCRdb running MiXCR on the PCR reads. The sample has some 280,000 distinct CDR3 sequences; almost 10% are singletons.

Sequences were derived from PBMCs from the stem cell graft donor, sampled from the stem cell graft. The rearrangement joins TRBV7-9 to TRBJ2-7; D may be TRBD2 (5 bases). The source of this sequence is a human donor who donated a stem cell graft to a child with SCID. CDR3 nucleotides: TGTGCCAGCAGCTTACCCGGGGAGACCGAGCAGTACTTC. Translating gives CASSLPGETEQYF.